This passage covers 5 T cell receptor beta chains from one sample sequenced in a study of blood T cell repertoires in COVID-19. Clones were read by immunoSEQ multiplex PCR, and TCRdb kept only the in-frame ones, dropping some. The table includes 350,000 to 400,000 clones, about nine tenths detected once. The material sequenced was PBMCs or T cells enriched from blood (not recorded which). The receptors were gathered from a woman younger than 45 who had recovered from COVID-19.

This clone was seen just once. CDR3 protein: CASSPTGTNNEQFF. CDR3 nucleotides: TGCGCCAGCAGCCCAACCGGGACTAACAATGAGCAGTTCTTC. The V gene is TRBV5-1, the J gene TRBJ2-1, with 7 bases aligning to TRBD2. Unmatched junction bases numbered 6, after V lost 4 bases and J lost 5 bases. Looked up from germline, CDR1 is SGHRS and CDR2 is YFSETQ. There are 14 residues in the CDR3.

The V call is TRBV6-2 or TRBV6-3, the J call TRBJ2-7; 9 bases align to TRBD1. The V segment lost 5 bases and the J segment 4 bases; nucleotides outside the gene matches: 18. This CDR3 is 18 amino acids long. Germline V lookup: CDR1 MNHEY, CDR2 SVGEGT. CDR3 sequence reads: CASSLRPGQGAEWYEQYF. The DNA for the CDR3 is TGTGCCAGCAGTCTCCGCCCGGGACAGGGCGCCGAATGGTACGAGCAGTACTTC.

This clone was found once. The chain carries TRBV19 and TRBJ2-7; 10 positions match TRBD1. The CDR3 consists of 15 residues. Germline trimming cut 6 bases from V and 1 base from J; bases unmatched to any gene: 6. The germline CDR1 and CDR2 sequences are LNHDA and SQIVND (reference sequence). The CDR3 nucleotides are TGTGCCAGTAGGGACAGGGGGAGATCTTCCTACGAGCAGTACTTC. This translates into CASRDRGRSSYEQYF.

The chain has TRBV18 and TRBJ1-6, with D tentatively TRBD1 (6 bases). Trimming removed 6 bases from V and 9 bases from J, with 21 bases in between. The CDR3 covers 16 residues. Germline-derived CDR1 and CDR2 are KGHSH and LQKENI. CDR3 residues: CASSLTKGRGVSPLHF. As DNA, the CDR3 is TGTGCCAGCTCCCTAACCAAGGGGAGGGGGGTTTCACCCCTCCACTTT. Full variable domain (missing parts from reference TRBV18 and TRBJ1-6): NAGVMQNPRHLVRRRGQEARLRCSPMKGHSHVYWYRQLPEEGLKFMVYLQKENIIDESGMPKERFSAEFPKEGPSILRIQQVVRGDSAAYFCASSLTKGRGVSPLHFGNGTRLTVT.

The CDR3 here is CAIKTGVQNTEAFF. CDR3 bases: TGTGCCATCAAGACAGGGGTCCAGAACACTGAAGCTTTCTTT. The chain joins TRBV10-3 to TRBJ1-1; 8 bases fit TRBD1. The ends lost 7 bases at V and 1 base at J; junction bases unmatched: 5. Germline values: CDR1 ENHRY, CDR2 SYGVKD. The CDR3 runs 14 residues.